Listed here are 17 T cell receptor beta chains from one sample, sequenced in a study of blood T cell repertoires in COVID-19. Here immunoSEQ multiplex PCR was the method, and the copy in TCRdb shows in-frame clones only, minus some. The sample has some 140,000 clones; around 89% are singletons. The sequenced sample consisted of peripheral blood. The source is a man between 45 and 60 years old with active or convalescent COVID-19.

The chain links TRBV5-4 to TRBJ2-1, with TRBD2 matching over 8 bases. This CDR3 has 15 residues. V shed 0 bases and J 7 bases; nucleotides not matched to a gene: 6. Germline V CDR1 and CDR2: SGHNT, YYREEE (reference sequence). CDR3 region: CASSLESGSWNEQFF. The CDR3 DNA reads as TGTGCCAGCAGCTTGGAAAGCGGGAGTTGGAATGAGCAGTTCTTC.

The chain carries TRBV2 and TRBJ2-7; weak D call: TRBD1 (5 bases). Germline CDR1 SNHLY, CDR2 FYNNEI. The V and J ends lost 6 bases and 6 bases respectively, with 15 bases between them. The CDR3 contains 13 residues. CDR3 loop: CASRADTTFEQYF. In nucleotides, the CDR3 is TGTGCCAGCAGGGCGGACACGACCTTCGAGCAGTACTTC.

V is TRBV4-1 and J is TRBJ1-2, with a weak D call TRBD1 (5 bases). V lost 3 bases to trimming and J lost 1 base, with 12 bases between them. Germline V gene sequence: CDR1 MGHRA, CDR2 YSYEKL. The CDR3 spans 15 residues. CDR3 amino acids: CASSQGRDFNYGYTF. CDR3 sequence (DNA): TGCGCCAGCAGCCAGGGCAGGGATTTTAACTATGGCTACACCTTC.

The J gene is TRBJ2-1, the V gene TRBV19; maybe TRBD1 (6 bases). Germline lookup yields CDR1 LNHDA and CDR2 SQIVND (reference sequence). V was trimmed by 3 bases and J by 3 bases, leaving 15 bases between them. The CDR3 totals 16 residues. This chain's CDR3 is CASSISLGAIYNEQFF. CDR3 nucleotides: TGTGCCAGTAGTATCTCCCTGGGGGCCATCTACAATGAGCAGTTCTTC.

This chain connects TRBV24-1 to TRBJ2-2, with TRBD1 as a possible D gene (6 bases). The germline V gene has CDR1 KGHDR and CDR2 SFDVKD. The germline V and J ends were trimmed by 4 bases and 8 bases, with 10 bases remaining between them. CDR3 length: 13 residues. This CDR3 reads CATSDFDRGELFF. DNA for the CDR3: TGTGCCACCAGTGACTTCGACAGGGGGGAGCTGTTTTTT.

V is TRBV4-2 and J is TRBJ2-3; a weak D match, TRBD2 (6 bases). Looked up from germline, CDR1 is LGHNA and CDR2 is YNFKEQ. The V end lost 0 bases, the J end lost 4 bases, and 8 bases lay between the germline ends. The CDR3 loop spans 14 amino acids. DNA for the CDR3: TGTGCCAGCAGCCAAGATGGGACTTCAGATACGCAGTATTTT. It codes for CASSQDGTSDTQYF.

This chain links TRBV29-1 with TRBJ1-2; 8 bases are shared with TRBD1. This CDR3 contains 12 residues. The V gene's germline CDR1 is SQVTM and CDR2 ANQGSEA. The V gene end was trimmed by 6 bases and the J gene end by 7 bases; junction bases not matched to a gene: 7. The CDR3 DNA sequence: TGCAGCGTCCGGACAGGGAAGGCTGGCTACACCTTC. Its protein product is CSVRTGKAGYTF.

J is TRBJ2-1 and V is TRBV12-3 or TRBV12-4; perhaps TRBD1 as D (6 bases). Trimming took 8 bases from V and 2 from J, leaving 7 bases between them. The CDR3 runs 12 residues. In DNA form, the CDR3 reads TGTGCCAGCGGACAGCCCTACAATGAGCAGTTCTTC. The encoded protein is CASGQPYNEQFF.

The chain carries TRBV20-1 and TRBJ2-7, with D tentatively TRBD1 (6 bases). In germline, CDR1 is DFQATT, CDR2 SNEGSKA (reference sequence). The ends were cut back, 3 bases at V and 4 bases at J, with 22 bases in the middle. The CDR3 consists of 16 residues. CDR3 DNA sequence: TGCAGTGCTAGTGGTTCGGGGCAGGGGTCCTTTTACGAGCAGTACTTC. Translated: CSASGSGQGSFYEQYF.

The CDR3 loop is CASSQPTGAEEKLFF. CDR3 nucleotides: TGCGCCAGCAGCCAACCGACAGGGGCAGAGGAAAAACTGTTTTTT. J is TRBJ1-4 and V is TRBV4-1, with 8 positions matching TRBD1. The CDR3 spans 15 residues. Trimming removed 2 bases from V and 8 bases from J; junction bases left unmatched: 7. The germline V gene encodes CDR1 MGHRA and CDR2 YSYEKL.

This clone was recorded only once. V and J are TRBV30 and TRBJ1-2; D remains unclear. Trimming removed 0 bases at V and 0 bases at J, with 8 bases between. Germline V gene data show CDR1 as GTSNPN and CDR2 as SVGIG (reference sequence). The CDR3 spans 14 residues. The CDR3 coding sequence is TGTGCCTGGAGTGTACAAGAAACTAACTATGGCTACACCTTC. Its translation: CAWSVQETNYGYTF.

This rearrangement joins TRBV6-5 to TRBJ2-2; 13 bases align to TRBD2. Losses at the gene ends were 2 bases for V and 5 bases for J; bases not matched to a gene: 2. This CDR3 has 16 amino acids. Per the germline V gene, CDR1 is MNHEY and CDR2 is SVGAGI. This CDR3 reads CASSYGLAGVTGELFF. CDR3 sequence (DNA): TGTGCCAGCAGTTACGGACTAGCGGGAGTTACCGGGGAGCTGTTTTTT.

The chain employs TRBV30 and TRBJ1-5; 7 bases are shared with TRBD1. The ends lost 3 bases at V and 2 bases at J; junction bases unmatched: 7. The CDR3 loop spans 15 amino acids. Germline-derived CDR1 and CDR2 are GTSNPN and SVGIG (reference sequence). Here the CDR3 reads CAWSLGGLGNQPQHF. The DNA for the CDR3 is TGTGCCTGGAGCCTAGGGGGCCTGGGCAATCAGCCCCAGCATTTT.

The V call is TRBV4-3, the J call TRBJ1-1, with no clear D. The germline gives CDR1 LGHNA, CDR2 YSLEER. The CDR3 consists of 17 residues. V was trimmed by 1 base and J by 4 bases, leaving 19 bases between them. In DNA form, the CDR3 reads TGCGCCAGCAGCCAAGGCACACGATTAGGTCGGGTCACTGAAGCTTTCTTT. It specifies CASSQGTRLGRVTEAFF.

The chain carries TRBV5-6 and TRBJ1-2; TRBD1 aligns across 8 bases. The junction had 9 bases not matched to a gene; V was cut back by 4 bases and J by 4 bases. Germline lookup yields CDR1 SGHDT and CDR2 YYEEEE. The CDR3 extends over 15 amino acids. In DNA form, the CDR3 reads TGTGCCAGCAGCCCACGGACAGGGTGGGCCTATGGCTACACCTTC. Translation: CASSPRTGWAYGYTF.

The chain has TRBV10-1 and TRBJ2-4; 10 nucleotides match TRBD2. Trimming cost V 8 bases and J 4 bases; bases outside gene matches: 5. The germline gives CDR1 WNHNN, CDR2 SYGVQD (reference sequence). This CDR3 region has 14 residues. The CDR3 DNA reads TGCGCCAGCGCAGGACTAGCGGAGAAAAACATTCAGTACTTC. This sequence encodes CASAGLAEKNIQYF.

The rearrangement links TRBV11-3 to TRBJ2-2, with D possibly being TRBD2 (6 bases). Germline V gives CDR1 SGHNT, CDR2 YENEEA. The CDR3 is 15 amino acids. Trimming shortened V by 4 bases and J by 2 bases, and 11 bases separated the two germline ends. The chain's CDR3 is CASSSGLLNTGELFF. DNA of the CDR3: TGTGCCAGCAGCTCGGGACTCTTAAACACCGGGGAGCTGTTTTTT.